The 21 T cell receptor beta chains in this list originate from one sample, sequenced in a study of T cell responses to AZD1222 COVID-19 vaccine. Here immunoSEQ multiplex PCR was the method, and the copy in TCRdb shows in-frame clones only, minus some. The sample includes 100,000 to 150,000 clones, around 90% of them seen just once. The sample was peripheral blood, taken on day 0 of AZD1222 vaccination. The receptors originated from an adult in good health.

The genes are TRBV29-1 and TRBJ2-7; 7 bases are shared with TRBD1. Germline V CDR1 and CDR2: SQVTM, ANQGSEA. Losses at the gene ends were 5 bases for V and 5 bases for J; bases not matched to a gene: 6. The CDR3 is made up of 12 amino acids. CDR3 sequence: CSVSDRPNEQYF. The CDR3 DNA sequence: TGCAGCGTTTCGGACAGGCCAAACGAGCAGTACTTC.

The CDR3 nucleotides are TGTGCCCCACCCCAGCCTGGGAATGAAAAACTGTTTTTT. Its protein product is CAPPQPGNEKLFF. The genes are TRBV24-1 and TRBJ1-4; no definite D call. This CDR3 is built from 13 residues. Germline V CDR1 and CDR2: KGHDR, SFDVKD. Trimming left V 12 bases short and J 5 bases short, with 15 bases between.

This chain links TRBV10-1 with TRBJ2-1; 9 bases match TRBD2. V lost 3 bases, J lost 7 bases, and 10 bases stayed unmatched. Germline V gene sequence: CDR1 WNHNN, CDR2 SYGVQD (reference sequence). CDR3 length: 16 amino acids. The CDR3 DNA sequence: TGCGCCAGCAGTGACGGGAGCGGGGGGCCAGGTAATGAGCAGTTCTTC. This gives the protein CASSDGSGGPGNEQFF.

The genes are TRBV7-9 and TRBJ1-5; 7 bases align to TRBD1. Per the germline V gene, CDR1 is SEHNR and CDR2 is FQNEAQ (reference sequence). Unmatched junction bases numbered 5, after V lost 1 base and J lost 2 bases. The CDR3 covers 16 residues. The CDR3 region has the DNA TGTGCCAGCAGCTTAGTGACAGGGATAGGCAATCAGCCCCAGCATTTT. This encodes CASSLVTGIGNQPQHF.

This sequence joins TRBV5-6 and TRBJ1-2, with D possibly matching TRBD1 (6 bases). V shed 1 base and J shed 6 bases, with 10 bases lying between them. The V gene's germline CDR1 is SGHDT and CDR2 YYEEEE. The CDR3 extends over 13 amino acids. DNA for the CDR3: TGTGCCAGCAGCTTGAGCACAGGGAATGGCTACACCTTC. Translation gives CASSLSTGNGYTF.

V is TRBV21-1 and J is TRBJ1-2. TRBV21-1 is a recognized pseudogene. The CDR3 totals 12 residues. In nucleotides, the CDR3 is TGTGCCAGTAATGGTGGGGGTAGAGCCATCACCTTC. It specifies CASNGGGRAITF.

The rearrangement links TRBV2 to TRBJ1-4; TRBD1 aligns across 7 bases. Germline lookup yields CDR1 SNHLY and CDR2 FYNNEI. Trimming cost V 6 bases and J 5 bases; bases outside gene matches: 6. The CDR3 loop spans 14 amino acids. The CDR3 loop is CASRVGTANEKLFF. In DNA, the CDR3 is TGTGCCAGCAGAGTCGGGACAGCGAATGAAAAACTGTTTTTT.

This clone was detected once. The rearrangement links TRBV11-2 to TRBJ1-3, with D maybe TRBD1 (5 bases). Trimming took off 5 bases at V and 3 bases at J, with 5 bases between the two ends. Germline values: CDR1 SGHAT, CDR2 FQNNGV. The CDR3 runs 12 residues. The CDR3 nucleotides read TGTGCCAGCAGCGGGGGTGGAAACACCATATATTTT. Translated, it gives CASSGGGNTIYF.

CDR3 in amino acids: CASSEGLARISSDEQYF. The CDR3 bases are TGTGCCAGCAGCGAAGGACTAGCGCGAATAAGTTCGGACGAGCAGTACTTC. The rearrangement links TRBV7-8 to TRBJ2-7; 9 bases agree with TRBD2. Germline V gene lookup returns CDR1 SGHVS and CDR2 FQNEAQ. The CDR3 totals 17 residues. V shed 5 bases and J 5 bases; nucleotides not matched to a gene: 16.

Remarks on this clone: At one end, the junction sequence differs from germline, possibly due to a read error. The V call is TRBV19, the J call TRBJ2-7; 8 bases align to TRBD1. Germline V gene sequence: CDR1 LNHDA, CDR2 SQIVND (reference sequence). The CDR3 covers 9 residues. The CDR3 sequence: CASPDREDF. The CDR3 DNA is TGTGCCAGCCCGGACAGGGAGGACTTC.

There are a few counts of this clone. The chain joins TRBV28 to TRBJ1-1; possibly TRBD1 for D (5 bases). Trimming pared 2 bases from V and 2 bases from J, leaving 9 bases between. The CDR3 totals 14 residues. CDR1 MDHEN and CDR2 SYDVKM come from the germline V gene. In nucleotides, the CDR3 is TGTGCCAGCAGTTTAGACCAGGGAAACACTGAAGCTTTCTTT. The encoded protein is CASSLDQGNTEAFF.

V is TRBV18 and J is TRBJ1-3, with a tentative D call TRBD1 (6 bases). The CDR3 contains 16 residues. The germline gives CDR1 KGHSH, CDR2 LQKENI. The germline V and J ends were trimmed by 6 bases and 0 bases, with 15 bases remaining between them. The chain's CDR3 is CASSTQRTVSGNTIYF. Written as DNA, the CDR3 is TGTGCCAGCTCGACCCAACGGACAGTCTCTGGAAACACCATATATTTT.

This rearrangement joins TRBV6-5 to TRBJ2-3, with D hard to call. The V and J ends lost 5 bases and 4 bases respectively, with 13 bases between them. The CDR3 extends over 14 amino acids. Germline CDR1 MNHEY, CDR2 SVGAGI. CDR3 DNA sequence: TGTGCCAGCAGTCCGACCATCCTAGCAGATACGCAGTATTTT. This encodes CASSPTILADTQYF.

This rearrangement joins TRBV11-2 to TRBJ2-2; D is uncertain. Germline CDR1 and CDR2: SGHAT and FQNNGV. The V and J ends lost 7 bases and 6 bases respectively, with 18 bases between them. This CDR3 has 15 residues. The CDR3 protein is CASNRGMNRAGELFF. DNA of the CDR3: TGTGCCAGCAACCGCGGAATGAATAGGGCCGGGGAGCTGTTTTTT.

V is TRBV13 and J is TRBJ1-3, with 10 bases matching TRBD1. This CDR3 is built from 15 residues. CDR1 is PRHDT, CDR2 FYEKMQ, per germline (reference sequence). Germline trimming cut 5 bases from V and 4 bases from J; bases unmatched to any gene: 5. CDR3 region: CASSPTGGSGNTIYF. CDR3 coding DNA: TGTGCCAGCAGCCCGACAGGGGGCTCCGGAAACACCATATATTTT.

The CDR3 loop reads CASSEGIMEKLFF. The DNA of the CDR3 is TGCGCCAGCAGTGAGGGGATCATGGAAAAACTGTTTTTT. V and J are TRBV10-2 and TRBJ1-4; D unresolved. In germline, CDR1 is WSHSY, CDR2 SAAADI. This CDR3 is built from 13 residues. V shed 2 bases and J shed 8 bases, with 9 bases lying between them.

The rearrangement uses TRBV5-1 and TRBJ1-1; possibly TRBD1 for D (5 bases). Germline-derived CDR1 and CDR2 are SGHRS and YFSETQ. The V end was cut by 4 bases, the J end by 4 bases, with 20 bases between. CDR3 length equals 16 residues. The CDR3 here is CASSPGGGRSGTEAFF. In nucleotides, the CDR3 is TGCGCCAGCAGCCCCGGGGGGGGACGATCGGGCACTGAAGCTTTCTTT.

The rearrangement joins TRBV28 to TRBJ1-4; 7 bases agree with TRBD1. Losses at the gene ends were 6 bases for V and 6 bases for J; bases not matched to a gene: 7. Germline CDR1 is MDHEN and CDR2 is SYDVKM. The CDR3 is 14 residues long. The DNA for the CDR3 is TGTGCCAGCAGCCCTACAGGGGTTTATGAAAAACTGTTTTTT. Its translation is CASSPTGVYEKLFF.

V and J are TRBV7-2 and TRBJ1-1; tentative D call: TRBD1 (5 bases). CDR1 and CDR2 (germline): SGHTA, FQGNSA. Trimming pared 4 bases from V and 5 bases from J, leaving 17 bases between. The CDR3 has 15 residues. CDR3 sequence (DNA): TGTGCCAGCAGCTCGGGACGGCTTATTTGGACTGAAGCTTTCTTT. Amino acid sequence: CASSSGRLIWTEAFF.

This clone was recorded once. This chain joins TRBV2 and TRBJ2-7; 9 bases line up with TRBD1. The length of the CDR3 is 15 residues. The germline CDR1 and CDR2 sequences are SNHLY and FYNNEI. J lost 6 bases, V lost 5 bases, and 11 bases had no gene match. The CDR3 here is CASSPRQGDLSEQYF. The CDR3 DNA is TGTGCCAGCAGTCCAAGACAGGGGGATCTTTCCGAGCAGTACTTC.

This sequence joins TRBV18 and TRBJ1-6; 9 nucleotides line up with TRBD1. V lost 5 bases to trimming and J lost 10 bases; unmatched junction nucleotides: 6. Germline V gene data show CDR1 as KGHSH and CDR2 as LQKENI. This CDR3 is 14 amino acids long. CDR3 residues: CASSEGQGKSPLHF. The CDR3 DNA reads as TGTGCCAGCTCAGAAGGACAGGGGAAGTCACCCCTCCACTTT.